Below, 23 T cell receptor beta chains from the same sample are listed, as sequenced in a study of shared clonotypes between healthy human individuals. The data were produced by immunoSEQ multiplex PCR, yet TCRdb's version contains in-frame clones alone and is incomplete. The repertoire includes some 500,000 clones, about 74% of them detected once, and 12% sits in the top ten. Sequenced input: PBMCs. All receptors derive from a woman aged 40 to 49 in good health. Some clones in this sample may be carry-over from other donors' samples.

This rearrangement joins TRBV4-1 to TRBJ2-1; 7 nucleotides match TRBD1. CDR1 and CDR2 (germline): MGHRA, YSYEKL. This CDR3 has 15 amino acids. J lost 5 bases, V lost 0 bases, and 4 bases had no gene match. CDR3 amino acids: CASSQDRTGHNEQFF. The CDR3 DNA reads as TGCGCCAGCAGCCAAGATAGGACAGGACACAATGAGCAGTTCTTC.

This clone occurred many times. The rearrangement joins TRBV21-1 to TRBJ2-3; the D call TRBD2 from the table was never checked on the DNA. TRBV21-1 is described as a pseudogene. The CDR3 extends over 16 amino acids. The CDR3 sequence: CASSIVAGQEADTQYF. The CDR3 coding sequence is TGTGCCAGCAGCATCGTGGCGGGCCAGGAGGCAGATACGCAGTATTTT.

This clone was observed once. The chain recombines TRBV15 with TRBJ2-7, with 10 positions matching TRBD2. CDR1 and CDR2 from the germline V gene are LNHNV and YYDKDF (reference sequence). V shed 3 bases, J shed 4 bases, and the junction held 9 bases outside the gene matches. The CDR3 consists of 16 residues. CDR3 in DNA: TGTGCCACCAGCAGGACGACTAGCGGGCAGGGGTACGAGCAGTACTTC. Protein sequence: CATSRTTSGQGYEQYF.

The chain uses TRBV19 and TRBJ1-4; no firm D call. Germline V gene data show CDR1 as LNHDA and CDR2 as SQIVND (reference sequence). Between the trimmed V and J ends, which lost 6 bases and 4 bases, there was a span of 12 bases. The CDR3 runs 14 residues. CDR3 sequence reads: CASSSGPINEKLFF. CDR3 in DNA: TGTGCCAGTAGCTCCGGGCCGATTAATGAAAAACTGTTTTTT.

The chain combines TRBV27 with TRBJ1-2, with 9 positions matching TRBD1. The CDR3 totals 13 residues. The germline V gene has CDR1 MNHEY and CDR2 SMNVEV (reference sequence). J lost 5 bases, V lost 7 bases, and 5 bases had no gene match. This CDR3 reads CASKTGGGYGYTF. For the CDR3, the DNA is TGTGCCAGCAAAACAGGGGGCGGATATGGCTACACCTTC.

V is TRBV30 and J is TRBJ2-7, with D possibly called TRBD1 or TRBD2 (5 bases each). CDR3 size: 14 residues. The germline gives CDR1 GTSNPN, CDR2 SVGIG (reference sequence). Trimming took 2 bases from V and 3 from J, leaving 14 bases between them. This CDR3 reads CAWSPPGPNYEQYF. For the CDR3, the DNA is TGTGCCTGGAGTCCTCCGGGACCCAACTACGAGCAGTACTTC. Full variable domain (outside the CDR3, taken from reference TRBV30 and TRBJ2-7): SQTIHQWPATLVQPVGSPLSLECTVEGTSNPNLYWYRQAAGRGLQLLFYSVGIGQISSEVPQNLSASRPQDRQFILSSKKLLLSDSGFYLCAWSPPGPNYEQYFGPGTRLTVT.

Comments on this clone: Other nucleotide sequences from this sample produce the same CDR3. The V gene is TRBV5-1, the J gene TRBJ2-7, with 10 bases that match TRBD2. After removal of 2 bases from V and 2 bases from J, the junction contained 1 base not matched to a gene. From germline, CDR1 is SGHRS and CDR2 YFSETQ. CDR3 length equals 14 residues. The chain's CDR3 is CASSLAGGPYEQYF. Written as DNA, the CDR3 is TGCGCCAGCAGCTTAGCGGGAGGGCCCTACGAGCAGTACTTC.

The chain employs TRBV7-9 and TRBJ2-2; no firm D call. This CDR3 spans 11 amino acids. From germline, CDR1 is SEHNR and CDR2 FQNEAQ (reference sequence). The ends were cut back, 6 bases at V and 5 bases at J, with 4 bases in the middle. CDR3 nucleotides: TGTGCCAGCAGTTGGACCGGGGAGCTGTTTTTT. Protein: CASSWTGELFF.

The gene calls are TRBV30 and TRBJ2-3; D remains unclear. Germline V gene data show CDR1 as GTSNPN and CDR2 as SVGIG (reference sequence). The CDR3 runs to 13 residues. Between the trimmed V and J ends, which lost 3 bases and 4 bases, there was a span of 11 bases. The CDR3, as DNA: TGTGCCTGGAGCCTCAAGGGCCCAGATACGCAGTATTTT. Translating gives CAWSLKGPDTQYF.

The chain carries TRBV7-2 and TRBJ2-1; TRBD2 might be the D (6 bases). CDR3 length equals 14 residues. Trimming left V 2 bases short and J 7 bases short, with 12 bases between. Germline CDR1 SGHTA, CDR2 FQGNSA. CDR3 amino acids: CASSLTGAWNEQFF. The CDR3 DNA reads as TGTGCCAGCAGCTTAACGGGAGCTTGGAATGAGCAGTTCTTC.

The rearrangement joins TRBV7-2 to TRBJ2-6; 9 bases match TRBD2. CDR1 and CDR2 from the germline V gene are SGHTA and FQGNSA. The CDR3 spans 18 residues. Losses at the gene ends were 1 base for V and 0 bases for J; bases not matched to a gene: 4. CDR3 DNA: TGTGCCAGCAGCTTAGGTCGCGGGAGGGGCTCTGGGGCCAACGTCCTGACTTTC. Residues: CASSLGRGRGSGANVLTF. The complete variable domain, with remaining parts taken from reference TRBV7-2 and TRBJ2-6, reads GAGVSQSPSNKVTEKGKDVELRCDPISGHTALYWYRQSLGQGLEFLIYFQGNSAPDKSGLPSDRFSAERTGGSVSTLTIQRTQQEDSAVYLCASSLGRGRGSGANVLTFGAGSRLTVL.

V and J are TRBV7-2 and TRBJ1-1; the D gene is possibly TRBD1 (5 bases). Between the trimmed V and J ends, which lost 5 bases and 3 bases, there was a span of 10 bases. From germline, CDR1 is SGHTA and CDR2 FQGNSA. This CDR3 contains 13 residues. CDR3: CASSPDRHTEAFF. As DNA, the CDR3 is TGTGCCAGCAGCCCAGACAGACACACTGAAGCTTTCTTT. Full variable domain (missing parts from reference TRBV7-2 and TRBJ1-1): GAGVSQSPSNKVTEKGKDVELRCDPISGHTALYWYRQSLGQGLEFLIYFQGNSAPDKSGLPSDRFSAERTGGSVSTLTIQRTQQEDSAVYLCASSPDRHTEAFFGQGTRLTVV.

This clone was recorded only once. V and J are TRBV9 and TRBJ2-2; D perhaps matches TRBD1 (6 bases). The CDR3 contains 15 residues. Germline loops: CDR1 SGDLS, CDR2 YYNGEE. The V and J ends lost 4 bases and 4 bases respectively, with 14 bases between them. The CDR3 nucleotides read TGTGCCAGCAGCCAGGGGCGGGTGCGCACCGGGGAGCTGTTTTTT. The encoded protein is CASSQGRVRTGELFF. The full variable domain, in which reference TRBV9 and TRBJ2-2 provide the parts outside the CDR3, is DSGVTQTPKHLITATGQRVTLRCSPRSGDLSVYWYQQSLDQGLQFLIQYYNGEERAKGNILERFSAQQFPDLHSELNLSSLELGDSALYFCASSQGRVRTGELFFGEGSRLTVL.

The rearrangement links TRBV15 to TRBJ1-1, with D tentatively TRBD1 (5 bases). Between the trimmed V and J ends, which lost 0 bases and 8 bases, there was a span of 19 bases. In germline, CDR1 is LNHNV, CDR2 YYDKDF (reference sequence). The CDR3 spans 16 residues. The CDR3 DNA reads TGTGCCACCAGCAGAGATTTGAGTGCGAGGGGTTACGAAGCTTTCTTT. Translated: CATSRDLSARGYEAFF.

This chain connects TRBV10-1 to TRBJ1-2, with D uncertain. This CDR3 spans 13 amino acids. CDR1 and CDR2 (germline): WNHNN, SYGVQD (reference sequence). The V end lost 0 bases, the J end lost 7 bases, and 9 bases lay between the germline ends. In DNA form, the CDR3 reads TGCGCCAGCAGTGAGTCGGCAGATCGTGGCTACACCTTC. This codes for CASSESADRGYTF.

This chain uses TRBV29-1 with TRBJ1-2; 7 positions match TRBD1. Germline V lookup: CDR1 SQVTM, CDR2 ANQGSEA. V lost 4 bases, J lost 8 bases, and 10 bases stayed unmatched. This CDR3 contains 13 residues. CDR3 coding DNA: TGCAGCGTTGGGCAGGGGGGGATAGACGGCTACACCTTC. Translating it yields CSVGQGGIDGYTF.

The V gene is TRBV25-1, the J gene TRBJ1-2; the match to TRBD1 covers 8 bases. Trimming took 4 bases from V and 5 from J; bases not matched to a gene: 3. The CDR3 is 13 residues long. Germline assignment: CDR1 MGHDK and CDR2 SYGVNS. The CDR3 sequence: CASSGQGWYGYTF. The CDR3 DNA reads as TGTGCCAGCAGTGGACAGGGGTGGTATGGCTACACCTTC.

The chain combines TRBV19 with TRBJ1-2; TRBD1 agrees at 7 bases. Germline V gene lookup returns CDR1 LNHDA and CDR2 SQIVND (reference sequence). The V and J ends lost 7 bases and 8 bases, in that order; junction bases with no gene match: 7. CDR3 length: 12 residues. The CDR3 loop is CASTLRDRGYTF. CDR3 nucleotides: TGTGCCAGTACCCTACGGGACAGAGGCTACACCTTC.

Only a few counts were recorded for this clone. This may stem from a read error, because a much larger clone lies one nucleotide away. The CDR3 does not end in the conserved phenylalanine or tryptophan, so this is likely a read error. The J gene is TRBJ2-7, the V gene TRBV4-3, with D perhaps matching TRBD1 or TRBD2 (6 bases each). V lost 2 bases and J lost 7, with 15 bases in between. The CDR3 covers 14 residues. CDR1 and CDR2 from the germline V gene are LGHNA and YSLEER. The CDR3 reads CASSQKQGGGEQYL. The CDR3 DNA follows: TGCGCCAGCAGCCAAAAACAGGGAGGAGGGGAGCAGTACCTC.

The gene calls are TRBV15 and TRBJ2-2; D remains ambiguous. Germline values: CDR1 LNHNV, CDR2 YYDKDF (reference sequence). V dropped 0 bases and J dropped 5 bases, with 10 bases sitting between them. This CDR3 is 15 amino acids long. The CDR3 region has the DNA TGTGCCACCAGCAGAGATCGGTTGGCGACCGGGGAGCTGTTTTTT. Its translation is CATSRDRLATGELFF. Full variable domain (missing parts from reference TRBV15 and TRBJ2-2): DAMVIQNPRYQVTQFGKPVTLSCSQTLNHNVMYWYQQKSSQAPKLLFHYYDKDFNNEADTPDNFQSRRPNTSFCFLDIRSPGLGDTAMYLCATSRDRLATGELFFGEGSRLTVL.

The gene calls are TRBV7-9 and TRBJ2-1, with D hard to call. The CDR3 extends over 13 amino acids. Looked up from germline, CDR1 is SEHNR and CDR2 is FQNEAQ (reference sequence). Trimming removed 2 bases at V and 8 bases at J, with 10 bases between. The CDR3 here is CASSLRKPHEQFF. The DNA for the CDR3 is TGTGCCAGCAGCTTAAGAAAGCCACATGAGCAGTTCTTC.

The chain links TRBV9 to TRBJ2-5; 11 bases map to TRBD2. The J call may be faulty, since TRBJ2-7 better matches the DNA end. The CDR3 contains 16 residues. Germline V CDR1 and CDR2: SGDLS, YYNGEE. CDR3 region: CASSASGTSGAYEQYF. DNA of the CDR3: TGTGCCAGCAGCGCCTCCGGGACTAGCGGAGCCTACGAGCAGTACTTC.

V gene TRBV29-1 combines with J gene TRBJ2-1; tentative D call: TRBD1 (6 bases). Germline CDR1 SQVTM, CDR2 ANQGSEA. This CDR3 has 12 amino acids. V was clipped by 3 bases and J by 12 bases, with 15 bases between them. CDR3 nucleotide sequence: TGCAGCGTTGATGTGGACAGAGGGGGGCAGTTCTTC. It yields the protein CSVDVDRGGQFF.